The text below deals with one T cell receptor (beta chain). Its matching antigen is unknown. A read error is possible here, since a much larger clone lies one base away. This sample is part of a study of response to subunit inactivated influenza vaccine. V dropped 5 bases and J dropped 5 bases, with 12 bases sitting between them. Looked up from germline, CDR1 is SEHNR and CDR2 is FQNEAQ (reference sequence). This CDR3 has 13 amino acids. Study findings and constraints: The authors suggested that few new T cells are recruited per seasonal influenza vaccination.

TCRdb called the RT-PCR reads again in MiXCR, with one record for every CDR3 protein. The sample yields 560,000 or so distinct CDR3 sequences, under 9% seen once. Sample: PBMCs from blood, taken about 24 months after vaccination. The chain couples TRBV7-9 to TRBJ2-5, with D possibly being TRBD1 (6 bases). This receptor was obtained from a man in his fifties or sixties who received an inactivated influenza vaccine. The CDR3 nucleotides are TGTGCCAGCAGCAGCAGGACAGCGGAGACCCAGTACTTC. Protein product: CASSSRTAETQYF.